One T cell receptor beta chain is described in this entry. The target antigen is unknown. The data are from a study of beta chain features in type 1 diabetes. Overall study findings and caveats: Patients with type 1 diabetes carried fewer insertions and had more deletions at their VDJ junctions.

TCRB transcripts that were expressed got sequenced, as all of the isolated RNA had been reverse transcribed. Sequenced by immunoSEQ multiplex PCR; TCRdb stores in-frame clones only, minus some. The table lists hundreds of thousands of clones, around a sixth of them singletons. The V end was cut by 6 bases, the J end by 3 bases, with 14 bases between. CDR1 MDHEN and CDR2 SYDVKM come from the germline V gene. The CDR3 runs to 14 residues. This TCR derives from a woman under 30 in good health. The sequenced sample was naive CD4+ T cells from blood. The chain is built from TRBV28 and TRBJ2-5, with a possible D match to TRBD1 (6 bases). The CDR3: CASRDLGGEETQYF. CDR3 coding DNA: TGTGCCAGCAGAGACCTAGGGGGTGAAGAGACCCAGTACTTC.